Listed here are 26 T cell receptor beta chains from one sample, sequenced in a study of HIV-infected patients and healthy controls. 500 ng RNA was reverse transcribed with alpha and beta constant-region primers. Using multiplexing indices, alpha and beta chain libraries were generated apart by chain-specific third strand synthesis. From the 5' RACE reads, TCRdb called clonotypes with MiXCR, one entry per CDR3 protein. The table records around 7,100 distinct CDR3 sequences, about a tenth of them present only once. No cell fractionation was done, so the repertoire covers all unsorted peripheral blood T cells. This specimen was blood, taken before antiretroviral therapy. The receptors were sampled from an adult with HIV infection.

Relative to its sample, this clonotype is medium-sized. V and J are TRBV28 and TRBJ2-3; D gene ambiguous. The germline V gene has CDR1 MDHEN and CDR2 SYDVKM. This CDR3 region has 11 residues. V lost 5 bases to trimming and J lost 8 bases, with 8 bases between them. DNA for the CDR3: TGTGCCAGCAGTCCATCCGCTACGCAGTATTTT. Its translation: CASSPSATQYF.

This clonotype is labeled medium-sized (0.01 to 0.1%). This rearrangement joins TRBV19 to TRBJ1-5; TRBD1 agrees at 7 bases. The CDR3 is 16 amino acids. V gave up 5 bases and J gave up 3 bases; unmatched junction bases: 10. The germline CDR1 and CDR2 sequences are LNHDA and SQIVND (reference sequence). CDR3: CASSRTGTANNQPQHF. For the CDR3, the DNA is TGTGCCAGTAGTCGTACTGGGACAGCCAACAATCAGCCCCAGCATTTT.

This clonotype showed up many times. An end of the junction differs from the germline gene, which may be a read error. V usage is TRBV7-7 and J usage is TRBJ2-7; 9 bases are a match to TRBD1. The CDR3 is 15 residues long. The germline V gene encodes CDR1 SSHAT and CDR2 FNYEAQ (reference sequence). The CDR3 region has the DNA TGTGCTAGCAGCCTACGGACAGGGGCGCCCTACGAGCAGTACTTC. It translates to CASSLRTGAPYEQYF.

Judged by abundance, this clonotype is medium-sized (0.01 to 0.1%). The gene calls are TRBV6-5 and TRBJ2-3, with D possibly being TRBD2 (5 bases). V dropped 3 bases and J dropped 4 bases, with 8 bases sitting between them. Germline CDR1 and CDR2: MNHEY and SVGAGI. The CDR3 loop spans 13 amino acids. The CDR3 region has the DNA TGTGCCAGCAGTTATACCGGGGCAGATACGCAGTATTTT. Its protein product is CASSYTGADTQYF.

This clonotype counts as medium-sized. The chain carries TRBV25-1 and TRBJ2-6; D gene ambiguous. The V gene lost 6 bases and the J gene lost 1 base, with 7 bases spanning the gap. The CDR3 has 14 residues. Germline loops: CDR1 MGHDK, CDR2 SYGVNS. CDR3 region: CASSLGSGANVLTF. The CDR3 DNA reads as TGTGCCAGCAGCCTAGGGTCTGGGGCCAACGTCCTGACTTTC.

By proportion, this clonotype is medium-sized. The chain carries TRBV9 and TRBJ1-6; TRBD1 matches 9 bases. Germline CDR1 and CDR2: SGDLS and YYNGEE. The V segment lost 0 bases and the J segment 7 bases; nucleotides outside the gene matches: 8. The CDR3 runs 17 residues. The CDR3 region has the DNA TGTGCCAGCAGCGTAGGGGGGACAGGGAGGTTGAATTCACCCCTCCACTTT. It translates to CASSVGGTGRLNSPLHF.

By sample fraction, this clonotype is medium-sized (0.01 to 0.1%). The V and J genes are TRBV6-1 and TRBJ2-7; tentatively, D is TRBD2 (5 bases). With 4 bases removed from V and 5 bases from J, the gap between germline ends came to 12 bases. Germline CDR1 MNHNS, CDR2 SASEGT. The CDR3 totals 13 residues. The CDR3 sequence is CASSAGRGNEQYF. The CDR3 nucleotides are TGTGCCAGCAGTGCCGGCCGGGGAAACGAGCAGTACTTC.

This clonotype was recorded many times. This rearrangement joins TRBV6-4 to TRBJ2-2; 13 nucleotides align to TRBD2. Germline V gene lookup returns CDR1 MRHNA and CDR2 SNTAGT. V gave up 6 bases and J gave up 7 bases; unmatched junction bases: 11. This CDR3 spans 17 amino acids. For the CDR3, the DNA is TGTGCCAGCAGCCCCGCCGGACTAGCGGGAGAGGTCGGGGAGCTGTTTTTT. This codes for CASSPAGLAGEVGELFF.

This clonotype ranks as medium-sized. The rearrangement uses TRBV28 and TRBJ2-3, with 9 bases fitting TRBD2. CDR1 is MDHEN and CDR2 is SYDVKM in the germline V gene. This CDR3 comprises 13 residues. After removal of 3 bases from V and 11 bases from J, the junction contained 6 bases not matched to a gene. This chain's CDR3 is CASSFVTSGEQYF. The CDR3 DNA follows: TGTGCCAGCAGTTTCGTGACTAGCGGTGAGCAGTATTTT.

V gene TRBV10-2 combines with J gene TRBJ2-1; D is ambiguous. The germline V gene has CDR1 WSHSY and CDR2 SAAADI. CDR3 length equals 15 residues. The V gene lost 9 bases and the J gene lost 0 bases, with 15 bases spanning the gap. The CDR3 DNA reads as TGCGCCAGTTTGGGCGAAGTCCTCTCCTACAATGAGCAGTTCTTC. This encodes CASLGEVLSYNEQFF.

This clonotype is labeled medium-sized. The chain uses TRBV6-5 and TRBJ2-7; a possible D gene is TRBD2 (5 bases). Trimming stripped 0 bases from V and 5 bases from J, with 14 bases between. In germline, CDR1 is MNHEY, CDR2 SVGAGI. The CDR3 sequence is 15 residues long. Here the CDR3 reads CASSYSPGVPHEQYF. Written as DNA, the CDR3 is TGTGCCAGCAGTTACTCTCCCGGGGTGCCGCACGAGCAGTACTTC.

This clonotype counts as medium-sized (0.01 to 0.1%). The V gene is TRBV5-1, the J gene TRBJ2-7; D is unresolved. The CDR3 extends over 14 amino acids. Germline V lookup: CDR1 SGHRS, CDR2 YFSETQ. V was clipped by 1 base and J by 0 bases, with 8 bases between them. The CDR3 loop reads CASSLLADSYEQYF. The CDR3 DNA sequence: TGCGCCAGCAGCTTGTTGGCCGACTCCTACGAGCAGTACTTC.

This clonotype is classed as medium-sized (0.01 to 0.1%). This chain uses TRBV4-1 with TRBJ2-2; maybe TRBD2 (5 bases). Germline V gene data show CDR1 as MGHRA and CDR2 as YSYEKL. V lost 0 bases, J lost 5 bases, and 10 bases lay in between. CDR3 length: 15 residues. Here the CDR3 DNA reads TGCGCCAGCAGCCAAGAAGTCGGAGGAACCGGGGAGCTGTTTTTT. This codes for CASSQEVGGTGELFF.

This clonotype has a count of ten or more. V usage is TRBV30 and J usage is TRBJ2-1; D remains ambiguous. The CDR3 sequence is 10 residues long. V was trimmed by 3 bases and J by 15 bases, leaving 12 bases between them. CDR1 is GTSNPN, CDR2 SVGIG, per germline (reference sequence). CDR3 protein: CAWRRVGLFF. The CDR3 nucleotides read TGTGCCTGGAGAAGGGTGGGTTTGTTCTTC.

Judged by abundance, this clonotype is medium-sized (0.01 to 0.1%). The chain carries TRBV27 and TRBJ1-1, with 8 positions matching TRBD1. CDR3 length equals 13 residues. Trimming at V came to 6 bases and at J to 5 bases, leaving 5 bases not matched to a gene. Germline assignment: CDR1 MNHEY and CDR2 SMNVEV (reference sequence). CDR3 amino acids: CASRTGEGTEAFF. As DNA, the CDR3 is TGTGCCAGCAGGACAGGGGAAGGAACTGAAGCTTTCTTT.

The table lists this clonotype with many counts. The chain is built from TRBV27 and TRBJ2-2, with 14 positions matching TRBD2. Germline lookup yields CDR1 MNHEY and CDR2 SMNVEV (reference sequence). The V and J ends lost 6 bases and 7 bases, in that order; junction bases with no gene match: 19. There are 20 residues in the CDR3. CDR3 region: CASSLPPRLAGGPSDGELFF. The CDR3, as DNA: TGTGCCAGCAGCCTACCCCCGCGACTAGCGGGGGGGCCCAGTGACGGGGAGCTGTTTTTT.

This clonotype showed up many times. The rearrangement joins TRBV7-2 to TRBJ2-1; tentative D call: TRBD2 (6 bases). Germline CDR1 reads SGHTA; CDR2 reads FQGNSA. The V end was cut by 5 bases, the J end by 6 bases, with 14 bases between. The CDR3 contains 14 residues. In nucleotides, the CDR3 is TGTGCCAGCAGCCCGGACGGGGGAATCAATGAGCAGTTCTTC. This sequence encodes CASSPDGGINEQFF.

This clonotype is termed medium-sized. CDR3 in DNA: TGTGCCATCAGTGAACTAGCGGGGGAAGTAGATACGCAGTATTTT. Amino acid sequence: CAISELAGEVDTQYF. The rearrangement links TRBV10-3 to TRBJ2-3, with 11 bases aligning to TRBD2. Germline values: CDR1 ENHRY, CDR2 SYGVKD. The junction had 4 bases not matched to a gene; V was cut back by 3 bases and J by 5 bases. The CDR3 length is 15 residues.

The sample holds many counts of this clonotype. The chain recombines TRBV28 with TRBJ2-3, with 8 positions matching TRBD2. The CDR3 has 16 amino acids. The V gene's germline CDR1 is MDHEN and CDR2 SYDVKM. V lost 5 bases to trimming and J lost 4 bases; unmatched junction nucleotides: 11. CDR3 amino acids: CASSILLAVGPDTQYF. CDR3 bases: TGTGCCAGCAGTATCCTACTAGCGGTTGGGCCAGATACGCAGTATTTT.

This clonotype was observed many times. The CDR3 DNA follows: TGTGCCAGCAGCTTTCCCGGGGCCCACGAGCAGTACTTC. Translating gives CASSFPGAHEQYF. The chain recombines TRBV5-6 with TRBJ2-7; the D call may be TRBD1 or TRBD2 (5 bases each). CDR3 length equals 13 residues. Trimming left V 2 bases short and J 5 bases short, with 11 bases between. CDR1 and CDR2 from the germline V gene are SGHDT and YYEEEE.

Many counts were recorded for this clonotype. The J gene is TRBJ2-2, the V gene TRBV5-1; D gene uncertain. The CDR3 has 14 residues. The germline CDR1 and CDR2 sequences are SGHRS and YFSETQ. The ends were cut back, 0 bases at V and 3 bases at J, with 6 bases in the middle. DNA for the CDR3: TGCGCCAGCAGCTTGGAACCCGACACCGGGGAGCTGTTTTTT. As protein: CASSLEPDTGELFF.

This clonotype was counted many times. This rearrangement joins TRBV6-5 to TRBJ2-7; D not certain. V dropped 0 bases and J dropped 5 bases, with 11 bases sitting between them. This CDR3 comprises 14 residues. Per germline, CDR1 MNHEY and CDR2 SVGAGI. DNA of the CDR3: TGTGCCAGCAGTTACTCTCGAGGAGATCACGAGCAGTACTTC. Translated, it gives CASSYSRGDHEQYF.

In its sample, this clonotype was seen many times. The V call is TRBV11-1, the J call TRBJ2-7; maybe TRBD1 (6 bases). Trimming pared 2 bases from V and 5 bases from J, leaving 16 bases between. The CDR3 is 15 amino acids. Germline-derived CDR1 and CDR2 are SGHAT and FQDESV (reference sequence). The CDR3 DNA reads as TGTGCCAGCAGCTTAATAAACAGGGTGGAGAACGAGCAGTACTTC. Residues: CASSLINRVENEQYF.

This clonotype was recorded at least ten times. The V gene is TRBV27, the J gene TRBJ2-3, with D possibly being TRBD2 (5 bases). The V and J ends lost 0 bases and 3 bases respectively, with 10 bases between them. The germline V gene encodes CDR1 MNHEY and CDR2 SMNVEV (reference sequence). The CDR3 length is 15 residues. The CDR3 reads CASSLSQRGTDTQYF. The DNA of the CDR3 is TGTGCCAGCAGTTTATCTCAGCGCGGGACAGATACGCAGTATTTT.

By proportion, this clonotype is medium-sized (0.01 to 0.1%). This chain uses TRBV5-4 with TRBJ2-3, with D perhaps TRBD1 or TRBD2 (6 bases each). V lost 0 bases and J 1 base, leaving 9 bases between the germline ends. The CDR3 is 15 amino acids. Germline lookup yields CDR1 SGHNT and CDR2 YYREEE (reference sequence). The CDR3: CASSLDGGGTDTQYF. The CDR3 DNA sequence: TGTGCCAGCAGCTTGGACGGGGGCGGCACAGATACGCAGTATTTT. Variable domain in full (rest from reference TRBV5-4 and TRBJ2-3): ETGVTQSPTHLIKTRGQQVTLRCSSQSGHNTVSWYQQALGQGPQFIFQYYREEENGRGNFPPRFSGLQFPNYSSELNVNALELDDSALYLCASSLDGGGTDTQYFGPGTRLTVL.

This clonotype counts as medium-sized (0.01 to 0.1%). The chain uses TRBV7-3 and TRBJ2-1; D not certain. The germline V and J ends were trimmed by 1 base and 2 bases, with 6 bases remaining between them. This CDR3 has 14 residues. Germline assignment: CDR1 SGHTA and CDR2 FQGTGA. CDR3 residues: CASSLRAAYNEQFF. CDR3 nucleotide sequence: TGTGCCAGCAGCTTAAGGGCTGCCTACAATGAGCAGTTCTTC.